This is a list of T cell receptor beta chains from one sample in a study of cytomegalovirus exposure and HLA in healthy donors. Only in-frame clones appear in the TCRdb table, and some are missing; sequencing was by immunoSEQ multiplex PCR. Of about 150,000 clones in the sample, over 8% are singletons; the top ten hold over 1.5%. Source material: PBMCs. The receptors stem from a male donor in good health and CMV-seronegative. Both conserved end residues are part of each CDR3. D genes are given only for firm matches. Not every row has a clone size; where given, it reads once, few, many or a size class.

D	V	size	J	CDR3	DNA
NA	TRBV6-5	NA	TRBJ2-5	CASSRTAQETQYF	TGTGCCAGCAGTAGGACAGCTCAAGAGACCCAGTACTTC
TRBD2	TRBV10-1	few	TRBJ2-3	CASRASGPGTDTQYF	TGCGCCAGCAGAGCTAGCGGTCCCGGCACAGATACGCAGTATTTT
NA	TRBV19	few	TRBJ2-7	CASSIDVDRPYEQYF	TGTGCCAGTAGTATAGACGTCGACAGGCCCTACGAGCAGTACTTC
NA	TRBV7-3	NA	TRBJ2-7	CASSPGQESYEQYF	TGTGCCAGCAGCCCGGGACAAGAGTCCTACGAGCAGTACTTC
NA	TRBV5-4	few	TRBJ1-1	CASSVTPKSEAFF	TGTGCCAGCAGCGTGACTCCTAAGTCGGAGGCTTTCTTT
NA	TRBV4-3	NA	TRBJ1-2	CASSQDRGHSSWGYGYTF	TGCGCCAGCAGCCAAGATCGGGGACACAGCTCGTGGGGCTATGGCTACACCTTC
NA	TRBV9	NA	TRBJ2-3	CASSSGWSTDTQYF	TGTGCCAGCAGCTCAGGATGGAGCACAGATACGCAGTATTTT
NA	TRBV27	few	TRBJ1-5	CASSLVGGNNQPQHF	TGTGCCAGCAGTTTAGTAGGCGGAAACAATCAGCCCCAGCATTTT
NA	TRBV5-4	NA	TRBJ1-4	CASSLRGSEKLFF	TGTGCCAGCAGCTTGCGAGGGAGTGAAAAACTGTTTTTT
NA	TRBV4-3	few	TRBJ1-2	CASSQDHVPGFVYGYTF	TGCGCCAGCAGCCAAGATCACGTGCCCGGTTTCGTGTATGGCTACACCTTC
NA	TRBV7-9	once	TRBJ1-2	CASSADSKYGYTF	TGTGCCAGCAGCGCCGACAGCAAATATGGCTACACCTTC
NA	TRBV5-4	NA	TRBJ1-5	CASSLLQGTNQPQHF	TGTGCCAGCAGCCTGTTACAGGGAACAAATCAGCCCCAGCATTTT
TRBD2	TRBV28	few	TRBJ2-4	CASVSGTLAKNIQYF	TGTGCCAGCGTTAGCGGGACCCTAGCCAAAAACATTCAGTACTTC
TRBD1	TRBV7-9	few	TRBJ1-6	CASSLDRARNSPLHF	TGTGCCAGCAGCTTGGACAGGGCCCGTAATTCACCCCTCCACTTT
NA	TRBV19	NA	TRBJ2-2	CASSIQLKSHGELFF	TGTGCCAGTAGTATACAACTAAAAAGTCACGGGGAGCTGTTTTTT
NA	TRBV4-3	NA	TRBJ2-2	CASSQVWQITGELFF	TGCGCCAGCAGCCAAGTATGGCAGATAACCGGGGAGCTGTTTTTT
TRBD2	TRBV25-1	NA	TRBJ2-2	CASSDSGRYTGELFF	TGTGCCAGCAGTGATAGCGGGAGATACACCGGGGAGCTGTTTTTT
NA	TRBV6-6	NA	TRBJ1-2	CASSYTDYGYTF	TGTGCCAGCAGTTACACGGACTATGGCTACACCTTC
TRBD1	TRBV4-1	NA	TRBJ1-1	CASSQDGQGGTEAFF	TGCGCCAGCAGCCAAGATGGACAGGGGGGGACTGAAGCTTTCTTT
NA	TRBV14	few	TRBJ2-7	CASSQEAGITYEQYF	TGTGCCAGCAGCCAAGAGGCAGGGATCACCTACGAGCAGTACTTC
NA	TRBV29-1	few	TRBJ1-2	CSADGYYGYTF	TGCAGCGCTGACGGGTACTATGGCTACACCTTC
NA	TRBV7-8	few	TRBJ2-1	CASSLANDGAYNEQFF	TGTGCCAGCAGCTTAGCAAATGATGGGGCGTACAATGAGCAGTTCTTC
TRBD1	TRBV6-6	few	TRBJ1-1	CASRATGKAFF	TGTGCCAGCAGGGCGACAGGGAAAGCTTTCTTT
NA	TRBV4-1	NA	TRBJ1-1	CASSKVYEFGAHEAFF	TGCGCCAGCAGCAAAGTATACGAGTTTGGGGCCCATGAAGCTTTCTTT
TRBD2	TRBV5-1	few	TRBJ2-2	CASSPRVAGSGELFF	TGCGCCAGCAGCCCCAGGGTAGCGGGATCCGGGGAGCTGTTTTTT
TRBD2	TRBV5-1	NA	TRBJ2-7	CASSPGLAGDEQYF	TGCGCCAGCAGCCCGGGACTAGCGGGAGACGAGCAGTACTTC
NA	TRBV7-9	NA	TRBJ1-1	CASSLGDTFRAFF	TGTGCCAGCAGCTTAGGGGACACCTTTAGGGCTTTCTTT
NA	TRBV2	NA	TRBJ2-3	CASTEEAKYF	TGTGCCAGCACCGAAGAGGCCAAGTATTTT
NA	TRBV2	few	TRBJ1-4	CASKEDTSATNEKLFF	TGTGCCAGCAAGGAAGACACCTCTGCAACTAATGAAAAACTGTTTTTT
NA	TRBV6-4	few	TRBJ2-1	CASSPTGAYNEQFF	TGTGCCAGCAGTCCTACAGGCGCCTACAATGAGCAGTTCTTC
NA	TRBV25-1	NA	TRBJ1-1	CASSRSPDTEAFF	TGTGCCAGCAGTCGGAGCCCGGACACTGAAGCTTTCTTT
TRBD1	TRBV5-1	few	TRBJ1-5	CASSFDGTDDQPQHF	TGCGCCAGCAGCTTCGACGGGACAGATGATCAGCCCCAGCATTTT
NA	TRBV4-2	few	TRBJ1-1	CASSQGRPGGRPETFF	TGTGCCAGCAGCCAGGGCCGACCGGGCGGGCGTCCTGAAACTTTCTTT
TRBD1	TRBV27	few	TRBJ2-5	CASSLSGQLRRDQYF	TGTGCCAGCAGTTTATCGGGACAGCTCAGAAGGGACCAGTACTTC
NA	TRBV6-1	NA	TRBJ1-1	CASSPLGGPGEAFF	TGTGCCAGCAGTCCGCTGGGAGGGCCGGGTGAAGCTTTCTTT
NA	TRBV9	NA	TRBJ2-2	CASSVDSSVITGELFF	TGTGCCAGCAGCGTAGACTCTAGTGTTATTACCGGGGAGCTGTTTTTT
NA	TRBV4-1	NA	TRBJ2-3	CASSQGGWGRVSTDTQYF	TGCGCCAGCAGCCAAGGGGGATGGGGCCGCGTGAGCACAGATACGCAGTATTTT
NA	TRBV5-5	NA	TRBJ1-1	CASSLRVGAGTEAFF	TGTGCCAGCAGCCTGCGGGTCGGCGCGGGCACTGAAGCTTTCTTT
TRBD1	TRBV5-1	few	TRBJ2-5	CASSGGTGRETQYF	TGCGCCAGCAGCGGGGGGACAGGGAGGGAGACCCAGTACTTC
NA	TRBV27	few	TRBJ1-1	CASSLLGANTEAFF	TGTGCCAGCAGTTTATTAGGAGCTAACACTGAAGCTTTCTTT
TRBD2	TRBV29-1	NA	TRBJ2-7	CSVQRAGVVEQYF	TGCAGCGTCCAGAGAGCGGGAGTAGTCGAGCAGTACTTC
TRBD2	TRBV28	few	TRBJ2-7	CASSTSGRSEQYF	TGTGCCAGCTCGACTAGCGGGAGAAGCGAGCAGTACTTC
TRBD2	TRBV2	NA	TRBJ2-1	CASSEWGLATSSYNEQFF	TGTGCCAGCAGTGAATGGGGACTAGCGACTAGCTCCTACAATGAGCAGTTCTTC
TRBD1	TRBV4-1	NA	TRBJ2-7	CASSPGQGALNEQYF	TGCGCCAGCAGCCCGGGACAGGGGGCTTTAAACGAGCAGTACTTC
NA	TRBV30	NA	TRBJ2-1	CAWSPTDNSYNEQFF	TGTGCCTGGAGCCCAACGGACAATTCCTACAATGAGCAGTTCTTC
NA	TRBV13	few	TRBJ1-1	CASSLPENTEAFF	TGTGCCAGCAGCTTACCAGAGAACACTGAAGCTTTCTTT
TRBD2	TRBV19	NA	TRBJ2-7	CASSYGTSGAYEQYF	TGTGCCAGTAGTTACGGGACTAGCGGGGCCTACGAGCAGTACTTC
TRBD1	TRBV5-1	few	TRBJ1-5	CASSKGQGSNQPQHF	TGCGCCAGCAGCAAGGGACAGGGAAGCAATCAGCCCCAGCATTTT
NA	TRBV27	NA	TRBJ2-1	CASSLYGTWSNNEQFF	TGTGCCAGCAGTTTATACGGGACTTGGTCCAACAATGAGCAGTTCTTC
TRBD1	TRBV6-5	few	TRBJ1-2	CASSWKGQGAYGYTF	TGTGCCAGCAGTTGGAAGGGACAGGGGGCCTATGGCTACACCTTC
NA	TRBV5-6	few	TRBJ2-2	CASSPFPFLNTGELFF	TGTGCCAGCAGCCCCTTTCCGTTCCTTAACACCGGGGAGCTGTTTTTT
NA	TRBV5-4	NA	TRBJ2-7	CASSPGGYEQYF	TGTGCCAGCAGCCCAGGGGGGTACGAGCAGTACTTC
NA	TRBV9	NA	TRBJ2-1	CASSVGVAAYNEQFF	TGTGCCAGCAGCGTAGGGGTAGCGGCTTACAATGAGCAGTTCTTC
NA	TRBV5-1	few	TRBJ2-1	CASSLDSYNEQFF	TGCGCCAGCAGCTTGGACAGCTACAATGAGCAGTTCTTC